This T cell receptor beta chain was documented in a study of T and B cells in COVID-19 patients. Study overall: Recovered patients mostly had mild to moderate COVID-19 managed as outpatients.

Each TRB amplification used about 250-550 ng of genomic DNA from blood. The germline V gene has CDR1 MDHEN and CDR2 SYDVKM. Between the trimmed V and J ends, which lost 6 bases and 1 base, there was a span of 16 bases. CDR3 size: 15 residues. Concerning this clonotype itself: The antigen remains unidentified.

Findings and limits, study-wide: In COVID-19 patients, T cell receptor beta variable and joining gene use was reportedly strongly skewed. Sorted SARS-CoV-2-responsive or tetramer+ T cells and CD4+, regulatory and CD8+ subsets were not yet sequenced.

TRB rearrangements were amplified by multiplex PCR with BIOMED2 TRB-A/B primers. MiXCR was run by TCRdb on the multiplex PCR reads, yielding one entry per CDR3 protein. This table has roughly 6,900 distinct CDR3 sequences, around 33% appearing once. This receptor was identified in a human donor who had recovered from COVID-19. The V call is TRBV28, the J call TRBJ2-7; a weak D match, TRBD2 (5 bases). Sequenced input: blood. For the CDR3, the DNA is TGTGCCAGCAGCCCTCGAGCGGCCACTTCCTACGAGCAGTACGTC. Its protein product is CASSPRAATSYEQYV.